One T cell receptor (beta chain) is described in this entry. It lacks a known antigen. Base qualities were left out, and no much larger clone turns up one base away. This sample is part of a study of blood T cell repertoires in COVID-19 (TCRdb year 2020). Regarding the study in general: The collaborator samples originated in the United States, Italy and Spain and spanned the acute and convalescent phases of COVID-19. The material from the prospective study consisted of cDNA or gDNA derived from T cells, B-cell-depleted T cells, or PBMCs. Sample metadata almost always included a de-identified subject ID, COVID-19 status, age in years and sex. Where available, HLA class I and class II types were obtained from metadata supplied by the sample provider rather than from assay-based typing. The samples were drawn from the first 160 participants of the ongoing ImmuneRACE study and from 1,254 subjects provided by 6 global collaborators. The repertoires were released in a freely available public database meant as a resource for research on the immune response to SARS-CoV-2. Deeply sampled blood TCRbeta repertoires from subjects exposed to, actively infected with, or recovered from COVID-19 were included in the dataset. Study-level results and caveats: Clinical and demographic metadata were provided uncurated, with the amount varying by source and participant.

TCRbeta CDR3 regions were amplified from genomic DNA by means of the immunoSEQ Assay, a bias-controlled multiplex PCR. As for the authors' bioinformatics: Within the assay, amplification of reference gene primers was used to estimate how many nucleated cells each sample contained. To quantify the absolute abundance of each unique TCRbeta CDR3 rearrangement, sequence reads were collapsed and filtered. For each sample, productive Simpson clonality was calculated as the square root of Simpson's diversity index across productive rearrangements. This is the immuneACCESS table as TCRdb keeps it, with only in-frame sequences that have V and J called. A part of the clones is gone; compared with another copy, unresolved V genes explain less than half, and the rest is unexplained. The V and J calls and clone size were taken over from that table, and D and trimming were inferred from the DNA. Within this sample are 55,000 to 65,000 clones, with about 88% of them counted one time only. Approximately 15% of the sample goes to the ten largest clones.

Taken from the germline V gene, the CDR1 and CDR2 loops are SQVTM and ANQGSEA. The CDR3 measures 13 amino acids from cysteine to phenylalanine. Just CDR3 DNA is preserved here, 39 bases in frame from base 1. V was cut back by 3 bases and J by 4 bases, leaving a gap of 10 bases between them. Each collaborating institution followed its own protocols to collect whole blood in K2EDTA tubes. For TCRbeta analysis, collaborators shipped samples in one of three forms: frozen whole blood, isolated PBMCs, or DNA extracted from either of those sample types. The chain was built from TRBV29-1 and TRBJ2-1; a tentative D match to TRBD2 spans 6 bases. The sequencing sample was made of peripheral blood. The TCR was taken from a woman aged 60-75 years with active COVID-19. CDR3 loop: CSVDTSSYNEQFF. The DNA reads TGCAGCGTTGATACTAGCTCGTACAATGAGCAGTTCTTC.